The 20 T cell receptor beta chains below all came from one sample that was sequenced in a study of blood T cell repertoires in COVID-19. The repertoire was sequenced with immunoSEQ multiplex PCR; TCRdb's copy has only in-frame clones and lacks some. The table lists about 190,000 clones, approximately 80% of them singletons. The sequencing sample was made of peripheral blood. These TCRs come from a man aged 50 to 59 who had recovered from COVID-19.

The chain links TRBV14 to TRBJ2-7; TRBD2 is a possible D gene (6 bases). Germline loops: CDR1 SGHDN, CDR2 FVKESK. The V end lost 0 bases, the J end lost 2 bases, and 11 bases lay between the germline ends. CDR3 length: 15 amino acids. As DNA, the CDR3 is TGTGCCAGCAGCCAAGATAGGAGGGTAACCTACGAGCAGTACTTC. As protein: CASSQDRRVTYEQYF.

This sequence joins TRBV5-8 and TRBJ1-3; TRBD1 agrees at 9 bases. J lost 0 bases, V lost 3 bases, and 4 bases had no gene match. Germline V gene sequence: CDR1 SGHTS, CDR2 YDEGEE. The CDR3 sequence is 16 residues long. For the CDR3, the DNA is TGTGCCAGCAGCTCACAGGGGGCTTACTCTGGAAACACCATATATTTT. It codes for CASSSQGAYSGNTIYF.

This clone has a handful of counts. The rearrangement links TRBV28 to TRBJ1-1; a weak D match, TRBD1 (5 bases). This CDR3 spans 14 amino acids. The ends were cut back, 7 bases at V and 5 bases at J, with 17 bases in the middle. Germline V gene data show CDR1 as MDHEN and CDR2 as SYDVKM. The CDR3 sequence: CASNQVAGWTEAFF. In DNA form, the CDR3 reads TGTGCCAGCAATCAGGTGGCAGGGTGGACTGAAGCTTTCTTT. Supplemented by reference TRBV28 and TRBJ1-1, the full variable domain reads DVKVTQSSRYLVKRTGEKVFLECVQDMDHENMFWYRQDPGLGLRLIYFSYDVKMKEKGDIPEGYSVSREKKERFSLILESASTNQTSMYLCASNQVAGWTEAFFGQGTRLTVV.

This clone was seen only once. This CDR3 reads CASSLGPSYHEQFF. CDR3 DNA sequence: TGTGCCAGCAGCTTAGGGCCCTCATATCATGAGCAGTTCTTC. The rearrangement links TRBV7-2 to TRBJ2-1; D is undetermined. The CDR3 contains 14 residues. V lost 1 base and J 8 bases, leaving 12 bases between the germline ends. Germline V gene sequence: CDR1 SGHTA, CDR2 FQGNSA.

This clone was counted a single time. V gene TRBV28 combines with J gene TRBJ1-4, with D hard to call. In germline, CDR1 is MDHEN, CDR2 SYDVKM. V lost 3 bases, J lost 0 bases, and 5 bases lay in between. This CDR3 has 14 amino acids. CDR3 nucleotide sequence: TGTGCCAGCAGTTTCTCTGCAACTAATGAAAAACTGTTTTTT. Residues: CASSFSATNEKLFF.

The CDR3 region is CASSLESSYNEQFF. As DNA, the CDR3 is TGTGCCAGCAGCTTAGAATCTAGCTACAATGAGCAGTTCTTC. V gene TRBV7-2 combines with J gene TRBJ2-1; D remains unclear. The CDR3 length is 14 residues. Germline lookup yields CDR1 SGHTA and CDR2 FQGNSA. Trimming stripped 1 base from V and 3 bases from J, with 7 bases between.

V gene TRBV5-6 combines with J gene TRBJ2-1, with D maybe TRBD2 (6 bases). There are 16 residues in the CDR3. CDR1 and CDR2 from the germline V gene are SGHDT and YYEEEE. The V end lost 3 bases, the J end lost 4 bases, and 17 bases lay between the germline ends. The CDR3 reads CASSSLIAEIYNEQFF. In DNA, the CDR3 is TGTGCCAGCAGCTCTTTGATAGCGGAAATTTACAATGAGCAGTTCTTC.

The genes are TRBV28 and TRBJ2-2; 9 nucleotides align to TRBD2. The CDR3 is 15 residues long. After removal of 8 bases from V and 0 bases from J, the junction contained 4 bases not matched to a gene. Germline values: CDR1 MDHEN, CDR2 SYDVKM. CDR3 in amino acids: CASAPSGTNTGELFF. The CDR3 nucleotides read TGTGCCAGCGCGCCTAGCGGGACGAACACCGGGGAGCTGTTTTTT.

V usage is TRBV7-6 and J usage is TRBJ2-7; 7 bases agree with TRBD1. CDR3 length equals 14 residues. Germline values: CDR1 SGHVS, CDR2 FNYEAQ. The V and J ends lost 5 bases and 4 bases, in that order; junction bases with no gene match: 8. The DNA of the CDR3 is TGTGCCAGCAGCCTAGACGGGACAGCGTACGAGCAGTACTTC. Translating it yields CASSLDGTAYEQYF.

This sequence joins TRBV9 and TRBJ2-2, with 9 positions matching TRBD1. The length of the CDR3 is 17 residues. Trimming took 4 bases from V and 3 from J; bases not matched to a gene: 10. Germline assignment: CDR1 SGDLS and CDR2 YYNGEE. CDR3 DNA sequence: TGTGCCAGCAGCTCCAGACCGGGACAGGGAGACACCGGGGAGCTGTTTTTT. Encoded protein: CASSSRPGQGDTGELFF. Full variable domain (remainder filled in from reference TRBV9 and TRBJ2-2): DSGVTQTPKHLITATGQRVTLRCSPRSGDLSVYWYQQSLDQGLQFLIQYYNGEERAKGNILERFSAQQFPDLHSELNLSSLELGDSALYFCASSSRPGQGDTGELFFGEGSRLTVL.

The CDR3, as DNA: TGCGCCAGCAGCCGCTTACAGGGAGCCCTTAATGAAAAACTGTTTTTT. Translation gives CASSRLQGALNEKLFF. The J gene is TRBJ1-4, the V gene TRBV4-1; possibly TRBD1 for D (6 bases). CDR3 length: 16 amino acids. The V gene's germline CDR1 is MGHRA and CDR2 YSYEKL. Trimming took 4 bases from V and 4 from J, leaving 16 bases between them.

V is TRBV7-9 and J is TRBJ1-2; 9 nucleotides agree with TRBD1. Unmatched junction bases numbered 10, after V lost 5 bases and J lost 6 bases. The CDR3 is made up of 15 amino acids. Germline CDR1 reads SEHNR; CDR2 reads FQNEAQ (reference sequence). The CDR3 loop reads CASSPRDRVFDGYTF. The DNA of the CDR3 is TGTGCCAGCAGCCCGCGGGACAGGGTTTTCGATGGCTACACCTTC.

A few counts support this clone. This chain links TRBV30 with TRBJ2-7, with a possible D match to TRBD2 (7 bases). The CDR3 totals 13 residues. Between the trimmed V and J ends, which lost 0 bases and 4 bases, there was a span of 10 bases. The germline V gene encodes CDR1 GTSNPN and CDR2 SVGIG (reference sequence). The CDR3, as DNA: TGTGCCTGGAGTGTCGGGGGGCGGTACGAGCAGTACTTC. Its protein is CAWSVGGRYEQYF.

The rearrangement links TRBV5-1 to TRBJ1-3, with 7 bases lining up with TRBD1. Germline V gene lookup returns CDR1 SGHRS and CDR2 YFSETQ. After removal of 0 bases from V and 4 bases from J, the junction contained 7 bases not matched to a gene. The CDR3 covers 16 residues. The CDR3 protein is CASSLVNRGYGNTIYF. The CDR3 nucleotides are TGCGCCAGCAGCTTGGTCAACAGGGGTTACGGAAACACCATATATTTT.

This clone has a single count. The rearrangement uses TRBV24-1 and TRBJ2-1, with 12 bases lining up with TRBD1. CDR1 KGHDR and CDR2 SFDVKD come from the germline V gene. The junction had 27 bases not matched to a gene; V was cut back by 4 bases and J by 15 bases. This CDR3 contains 20 residues. CDR3 in amino acids: CATSDSPGSGQGAISASLFF. In DNA form, the CDR3 reads TGTGCCACCAGTGACTCCCCTGGGTCGGGACAGGGGGCCATATCGGCTAGCCTGTTCTTC.

The table lists this clone with a few counts. The rearrangement uses TRBV2 and TRBJ2-3, with 8 bases lining up with TRBD2. CDR1 is SNHLY and CDR2 is FYNNEI in the germline V gene. This CDR3 has 11 amino acids. V dropped 8 bases and J dropped 12; count of bases not matched to a gene: 7. CDR3 DNA: TGTGCCAGCCTCGGAGCGGGAGTCCAGTATTTT. Residues: CASLGAGVQYF.

The chain carries TRBV18 and TRBJ2-2; TRBD2 is a possible D gene (5 bases). Between the trimmed V and J ends, which lost 3 bases and 3 bases, there was a span of 8 bases. CDR3 length equals 14 residues. Germline V CDR1 and CDR2: KGHSH, LQKENI. The chain's CDR3 is CASSPRGYTGELFF. The CDR3 nucleotides read TGTGCCAGCTCACCCAGAGGGTACACCGGGGAGCTGTTTTTT.

This sequence joins TRBV12-3 or TRBV12-4 and TRBJ1-2; 9 bases are a match to TRBD1. The trim removed 6 bases at V and 10 bases at J, leaving 3 bases unmatched. This CDR3 has 11 amino acids. CDR3 nucleotide sequence: TGTGCCAGCAGGTGGGACAGGGACTACACCTTC. Translated: CASRWDRDYTF.

The CDR3 DNA follows: TGTGCCAGCAGCCAAGAGGGGGACAGTATTGAAGCTTTCTTT. Protein sequence: CASSQEGDSIEAFF. The V and J genes are TRBV3-1 (or the pseudogene TRBV3-2) and TRBJ1-1; 7 bases agree with TRBD1. Germline V gene lookup returns CDR1 LGHDT and CDR2 YNNKEL (reference sequence). The CDR3 spans 14 residues. The V and J ends lost 0 bases and 7 bases, in that order; junction bases with no gene match: 5.

The gene calls are TRBV5-1 and TRBJ2-2; 10 nucleotides align to TRBD2. CDR1 and CDR2 from the germline V gene are SGHRS and YFSETQ. There are 15 residues in the CDR3. J was trimmed by 7 bases and V by 7 bases; bases with no gene match: 10. CDR3 coding DNA: TGCGCCAGCTGGCCTAGCGGGAGTAACGGCGGGGAGCTGTTTTTT. It translates to CASWPSGSNGGELFF.